This TCR beta chain was profiled in a study of blood T cell repertoires in COVID-19. Background on the study: Spain, Italy and the United States supplied samples that represented acute and convalescent COVID-19. PBMCs, B-cell-depleted T cells, or T cells were the source of the cDNA or gDNA that made up the material.

CDR3 length: 14 residues. V was clipped by 3 bases and J by 3 bases, with 12 bases between them. Germline V gene data show CDR1 as SGHRS and CDR2 as YFSETQ. Original processing notes: Amplifying reference gene primers gave estimates of nucleated cell counts. Sequencing used immunoSEQ multiplex PCR; TCRdb keeps in-frame clones, though not all of them. Clone size and the V and J calls come from that table; the DNA yielded D and trimming. This sample has 150,000 to 200,000 clones; roughly 80% occur once, and the top ten carry roughly 6.8%. Sequencing was done on a sample of peripheral blood. The V gene is TRBV5-1, the J gene TRBJ1-2; tentatively, D is TRBD1 (5 bases). The TCR was taken from a human donor in a cohort sampled during active COVID-19. This chain's CDR3 is CASSSPGVDYGYTF. CDR3 nucleotide sequence: TGCGCCAGCAGCTCCCCGGGGGTGGACTATGGCTACACCTTC.